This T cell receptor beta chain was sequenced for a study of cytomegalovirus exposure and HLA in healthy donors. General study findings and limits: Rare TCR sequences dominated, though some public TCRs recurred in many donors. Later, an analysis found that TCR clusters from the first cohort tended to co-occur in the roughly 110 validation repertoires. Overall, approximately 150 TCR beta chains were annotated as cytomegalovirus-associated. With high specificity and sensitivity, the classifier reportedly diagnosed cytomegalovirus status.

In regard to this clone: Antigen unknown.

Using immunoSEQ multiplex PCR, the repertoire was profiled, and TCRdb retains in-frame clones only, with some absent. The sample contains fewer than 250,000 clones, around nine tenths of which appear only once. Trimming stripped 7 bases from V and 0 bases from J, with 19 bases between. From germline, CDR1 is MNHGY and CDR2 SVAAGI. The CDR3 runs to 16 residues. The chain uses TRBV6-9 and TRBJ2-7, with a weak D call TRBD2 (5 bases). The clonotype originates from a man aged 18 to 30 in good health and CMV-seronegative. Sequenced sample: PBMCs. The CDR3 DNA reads TGTGCCAGCAACTATTGCGTTTGTAGCGTCTCCTACGAGCAGTACTTC. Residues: CASNYCVCSVSYEQYF.